The 13 T cell receptor beta chains given below trace back to one sample, sequenced in a study of cytomegalovirus exposure and HLA in healthy donors. Primers: 60 Vbeta forward and 13 Jbeta reverse. Sequencing was performed with immunoSEQ multiplex PCR; in TCRdb, only in-frame clones are kept and a portion is missing. The data show 100,000 to 150,000 clones, around 8.5% seen once. The sample consisted of PBMCs. Every receptor here comes from a man between 40 and 49 years old in good health and CMV-seronegative.

This clone was seen a handful of times. This chain links TRBV5-6 with TRBJ2-4; TRBD2 matches at 8 bases. Germline CDR1 SGHDT, CDR2 YYEEEE. The V segment lost 2 bases and the J segment 8 bases; nucleotides outside the gene matches: 3. This CDR3 is built from 13 residues. The CDR3 here is CASSFGSGDIQYF. CDR3 DNA: TGTGCCAGCAGCTTTGGTAGCGGGGACATTCAGTACTTC.

The chain combines TRBV7-7 with TRBJ2-5; the match to TRBD1 covers 8 bases. Per the germline V gene, CDR1 is SSHAT and CDR2 is FNYEAQ (reference sequence). Trimming cost V 5 bases and J 5 bases; bases outside gene matches: 7. This CDR3 is built from 14 residues. For the CDR3, the DNA is TGTGCCAGCAGCACCCAGGGGGCGGGGGAGACCCAGTACTTC. This codes for CASSTQGAGETQYF. Looking up the rest from reference TRBV7-7 and TRBJ2-5 gives the full variable domain: GAGVSQSPRYKVTKRGQDVTLRCDPISSHATLYWYQQALGQGPEFLTYFNYEAQPDKSGLPSDRFSAERPEGSISTLTIQRTEQRDSAMYRCASSTQGAGETQYFGPGTRLLVL.

As to this clone: The CDR3 does not end in the conserved phenylalanine or tryptophan, so this is likely a read error. The limits of the CDR3 on the DNA are not certain, so only TCRdb's listed CDR3 is given. The sample holds other DNA sequences that translate to the same CDR3. The chain is built from TRBV6-1 and TRBJ1-5; the tabulated D call, TRBD1, remains unverified against the DNA. Germline-derived CDR1 and CDR2 are MNHNS and SASEGT. The CDR3 is made up of 15 amino acids, end residues included. The CDR3 region is CASSEQIYSNQPKHL.

The gene calls are TRBV5-4 and TRBJ1-2, with TRBD1 matching 8 bases. V was clipped by 3 bases and J by 0 bases; unmatched bases: 4. Germline loops: CDR1 SGHNT, CDR2 YYREEE (reference sequence). This CDR3 spans 15 amino acids. The CDR3 sequence is CASSYNRGTNYGYTF. CDR3 nucleotides: TGTGCCAGCAGCTACAACAGGGGGACTAACTATGGCTACACCTTC.

V gene TRBV19 combines with J gene TRBJ1-5, with D tentatively TRBD1 (5 bases). This CDR3 has 14 amino acids. The V end was cut by 7 bases, the J end by 5 bases, with 15 bases between. From germline, CDR1 is LNHDA and CDR2 SQIVND (reference sequence). The CDR3 DNA follows: TGTGCCAGTAAGCCAGGGAGGCGGGATCAGCCCCAGCATTTT. It translates to CASKPGRRDQPQHF. The entire variable domain, with the rest obtained from reference TRBV19 and TRBJ1-5, is as follows: DGGITQSPKYLFRKEGQNVTLSCEQNLNHDAMYWYRQDPGQGLRLIYYSQIVNDFQKGDIAEGYSVSREKKESFPLTVTSAQKNPTAFYLCASKPGRRDQPQHFGDGTRLSIL.

This clone came up a few times. The chain employs TRBV15 and TRBJ2-7; 9 bases agree with TRBD2. The germline V gene encodes CDR1 LNHNV and CDR2 YYDKDF (reference sequence). The ends lost 0 bases at V and 6 bases at J; junction bases unmatched: 6. CDR3 length: 15 amino acids. This CDR3 reads CATSRDQAGGAEQYF. CDR3 DNA: TGTGCCACCAGCAGAGATCAGGCGGGAGGGGCCGAGCAGTACTTC.

In its sample, this clone was seen a few times. The chain couples TRBV7-9 to TRBJ2-3; maybe TRBD2 (5 bases). Looked up from germline, CDR1 is SEHNR and CDR2 is FQNEAQ (reference sequence). V was shortened by 5 bases and J by 2 bases, with 17 bases between the two germline ends. There are 16 residues in the CDR3. CDR3 in DNA: TGTGCCAGCAGCCTCCATGGGTCTAGCCTCACAGATACGCAGTATTTT. It specifies CASSLHGSSLTDTQYF.

This clone was picked up a small number of times. The CDR3 loop is CASSQFWDKRRSGANVLTF. CDR3 DNA sequence: TGCGCCAGCAGTCAATTTTGGGACAAGAGGCGCTCTGGGGCCAACGTCCTGACTTTC. V gene TRBV23-1 combines with J gene TRBJ2-6; D might be TRBD1 (6 bases). TRBV23-1 is given ORF status, its function remaining uncertain. Trimming took off 1 base at V and 0 bases at J, with 16 bases between the two ends. CDR3 length: 19 amino acids.

The chain couples TRBV6-5 to TRBJ2-1; the match to TRBD2 covers 11 bases. The CDR3 covers 16 residues. Per the germline V gene, CDR1 is MNHEY and CDR2 is SVGAGI. J was trimmed by 10 bases and V by 4 bases; bases with no gene match: 12. The CDR3: CASSSPGLAAVGEQFF. The DNA for the CDR3 is TGTGCCAGCAGTTCCCCGGGACTAGCGGCCGTAGGAGAGCAGTTCTTC.

The chain is built from TRBV29-1 and TRBJ2-3, with 7 nucleotides matching TRBD1. J was trimmed by 1 base and V by 6 bases; bases with no gene match: 7. Per germline, CDR1 SQVTM and CDR2 ANQGSEA. CDR3 size: 14 residues. CDR3 in amino acids: CSVGTAKGTDTQYF. DNA for the CDR3: TGCAGCGTGGGGACAGCCAAAGGCACAGATACGCAGTATTTT.

A few counts support this clone. The chain is built from TRBV5-5 and TRBJ1-6, with 7 bases aligning to TRBD1. V shed 1 base and J 6 bases; nucleotides not matched to a gene: 7. Germline loops: CDR1 SGHKS, CDR2 YYEKEE (reference sequence). The CDR3 runs 16 residues. Here the CDR3 reads CASSLRTGLPNSPLHF. DNA for the CDR3: TGTGCCAGCAGCTTGCGGACAGGACTACCTAATTCACCCCTCCACTTT.

This clone showed up just a few times. The V and J genes are TRBV15 and TRBJ1-2; the D gene is possibly TRBD1 (5 bases). Germline V gene sequence: CDR1 LNHNV, CDR2 YYDKDF (reference sequence). The germline V and J ends were trimmed by 5 bases and 3 bases, with 16 bases remaining between them. The CDR3 has 15 residues. CDR3 sequence: CATSGRAVGYYGYTF. CDR3 nucleotides: TGTGCCACCAGCGGCAGGGCGGTCGGGTACTATGGCTACACCTTC. Supplemented by reference TRBV15 and TRBJ1-2, the full variable domain reads DAMVIQNPRYQVTQFGKPVTLSCSQTLNHNVMYWYQQKSSQAPKLLFHYYDKDFNNEADTPDNFQSRRPNTSFCFLDIRSPGLGDTAMYLCATSGRAVGYYGYTFGSGTRLTVV.

The rearrangement joins TRBV25-1 to TRBJ2-5; 12 bases align to TRBD1. Germline values: CDR1 MGHDK, CDR2 SYGVNS. This CDR3 is 15 amino acids long. V shed 2 bases and J 5 bases; nucleotides not matched to a gene: 3. This CDR3 reads CASSEGTGGWETQYF. CDR3 coding DNA: TGTGCCAGCAGTGAAGGGACAGGGGGCTGGGAGACCCAGTACTTC.